The 28 T cell receptor beta chains reported below all come from one sample, sequenced in a study of identical twins. Using its own MiXCR run on the 5' RACE reads, TCRdb lists one record per CDR3 protein. The table shows about 890,000 distinct CDR3 sequences, with more than 9% occurring only once. Separately, the same data were catalogued under a study of yellow fever vaccine responses in identical twins.

The sequencing input was PBMCs. The origin of the receptors is a woman between 18 and 29 years old in good health.

The genes are TRBV6-1 and TRBJ2-1; tentative D call: TRBD2 (5 bases). CDR1 and CDR2 from the germline V gene are MNHNS and SASEGT. V lost 7 bases to trimming and J lost 0 bases, with 13 bases between them. The CDR3 runs 15 residues. In DNA form, the CDR3 reads TGTGCCAGCAAAGTCGGACTCCTCTCCTACAATGAGCAGTTCTTC. Its protein product is CASKVGLLSYNEQFF.

This clonotype was seen ten or more times. The CDR3 is CASSVGGRTDTQYF. CDR3 bases: TGTGCCAGCAGCGTAGGCGGGAGGACAGATACGCAGTATTTT. V and J are TRBV9 and TRBJ2-3; 8 bases fit TRBD2. Germline CDR1 reads SGDLS; CDR2 reads YYNGEE. Germline trimming cut 0 bases from V and 3 bases from J; bases unmatched to any gene: 0. The CDR3 covers 14 residues.

This clonotype was counted between two and nine times. The genes are TRBV12-3 or TRBV12-4 and TRBJ2-3; 10 positions match TRBD2. J gave up 1 base and V 5 bases, and 9 bases lay outside the gene matches. CDR3 length: 17 amino acids. The CDR3 spells CASSPDRTSGGTDTQYF. The CDR3 bases are TGTGCCAGCAGTCCAGATCGGACTAGCGGCGGCACAGATACGCAGTATTTT.

The rearrangement uses TRBV7-9 and TRBJ2-1; no definite D call. V lost 5 bases, J lost 0 bases, and 17 bases lay in between. This CDR3 has 17 residues. Germline V gives CDR1 SEHNR, CDR2 FQNEAQ (reference sequence). CDR3 in DNA: TGTGCCAGCAGCCCAGATGACGACCAGAGCTCCTACAATGAGCAGTTCTTC. It yields the protein CASSPDDDQSSYNEQFF.

This clonotype turned up a few times. V gene TRBV5-1 combines with J gene TRBJ2-1, with unresolved D. Germline CDR1 reads SGHRS; CDR2 reads YFSETQ. Trimming removed 0 bases at V and 7 bases at J, with 23 bases between. The CDR3 spans 18 residues. The CDR3 here is CASSLGPGEGFMSNEQFF. The CDR3 DNA is TGCGCCAGCAGCTTGGGACCCGGTGAAGGTTTTATGTCGAATGAGCAGTTCTTC.

This clonotype was detected only a few times. CDR3 in DNA: TGTGCCAGCAGCCATCCGGGACGTCCAGATACGCAGTATTTT. It encodes CASSHPGRPDTQYF. This chain links TRBV14 with TRBJ2-3; TRBD1 or TRBD2 may be the D gene (5 bases each). V was trimmed by 3 bases and J by 4 bases, leaving 11 bases between them. This CDR3 is built from 14 residues. Looked up from germline, CDR1 is SGHDN and CDR2 is FVKESK.

The chain links TRBV7-8 to TRBJ2-1; D is ambiguous. Germline-derived CDR1 and CDR2 are SGHVS and FQNEAQ. The CDR3 extends over 15 amino acids. V gave up 2 bases and J gave up 6 bases, with 14 bases separating them. CDR3 amino acids: CASSLSPRSLNEQFF. The DNA for the CDR3 is TGTGCCAGCAGCTTATCCCCGCGGTCGCTCAATGAGCAGTTCTTC.

In its sample, this clonotype was seen a few times. This chain connects TRBV9 to TRBJ2-5, with D perhaps TRBD1 or TRBD2 (5 bases each). CDR3 length: 15 amino acids. Germline CDR1 SGDLS, CDR2 YYNGEE. The V end lost 6 bases, the J end lost 7 bases, and 22 bases lay between the germline ends. The CDR3 loop is CASKRDLGAGGTQYF. As DNA, the CDR3 is TGTGCCAGCAAGCGTGATCTAGGGGCGGGTGGGACCCAGTACTTC.

This clonotype was seen a handful of times. V usage is TRBV12-3 or TRBV12-4 and J usage is TRBJ2-1, with D possibly being TRBD2 (7 bases). V was shortened by 7 bases and J by 6 bases, with 16 bases between the two germline ends. CDR3 length equals 14 residues. CDR3 bases: TGTGCCAGCACCTCCCGGGGGGCAAGCAATGAGCAGTTCTTC. Its protein is CASTSRGASNEQFF.

The V call is TRBV5-6, the J call TRBJ1-4, with D possibly matching TRBD1 (5 bases). Trimming shortened V by 1 base and J by 10 bases, and 11 bases separated the two germline ends. This CDR3 is built from 13 residues. The germline CDR1 and CDR2 sequences are SGHDT and YYEEEE. The CDR3 is CASSLTTEGKLFF. The CDR3 region has the DNA TGTGCCAGCAGCTTGACGACAGAGGGAAAACTGTTTTTT. Full variable domain (outside the CDR3, taken from reference TRBV5-6 and TRBJ1-4): DAGVTQSPTHLIKTRGQQVTLRCSPKSGHDTVSWYQQALGQGPQFIFQYYEEEERQRGNFPDRFSGHQFPNYSSELNVNALLLGDSALYLCASSLTTEGKLFFGSGTQLSVL.

The chain couples TRBV7-9 to TRBJ2-3; no clear D. The CDR3 contains 12 residues. Trimming removed 9 bases from V and 4 bases from J, with 11 bases in between. Per the germline V gene, CDR1 is SEHNR and CDR2 is FQNEAQ (reference sequence). CDR3 coding DNA: TGTGCCAGTTATACTTCGGCAGATACGCAGTATTTT. It translates to CASYTSADTQYF.

This clonotype showed up many times. The genes are TRBV4-1 and TRBJ2-3; no clear D gene. The V end lost 3 bases, the J end lost 5 bases, and 12 bases lay between the germline ends. In germline, CDR1 is MGHRA, CDR2 YSYEKL. This CDR3 is 14 amino acids long. The CDR3 spells CASSHAIVGDTQYF. CDR3 bases: TGCGCCAGCAGCCATGCGATAGTTGGAGATACGCAGTATTTT.

This clonotype showed up many times. The chain combines TRBV7-6 with TRBJ1-1; weak D call: TRBD1 (5 bases). The V end was cut by 1 base, the J end by 4 bases, with 10 bases between. The CDR3 sequence is 14 residues long. Germline CDR1 and CDR2: SGHVS and FNYEAQ. CDR3 region: CASSLGVGATEAFF. The CDR3 DNA follows: TGTGCCAGCAGCTTAGGAGTAGGGGCCACTGAAGCTTTCTTT.

The chain joins TRBV18 to TRBJ2-1; D might be TRBD1 (5 bases). CDR1 is KGHSH, CDR2 LQKENI, per germline. Trimming pared 4 bases from V and 8 bases from J, leaving 12 bases between. CDR3 length equals 13 residues. The CDR3 region is CASSLGHLDEQFF. The CDR3 DNA sequence: TGTGCCAGCTCACTTGGACATTTGGATGAGCAGTTCTTC.

Many counts were recorded for this clonotype. J is TRBJ1-1 and V is TRBV12-3 or TRBV12-4; D gene ambiguous. The CDR3 is 12 residues long. The V end was cut by 6 bases, the J end by 4 bases, with 9 bases between. CDR3 nucleotide sequence: TGTGCCAGCAGCCGCCTCGGCACTGAAGCTTTCTTT. Translated: CASSRLGTEAFF.

This clonotype was found many times. This rearrangement joins TRBV7-9 to TRBJ2-5; possible D gene TRBD1, 6 bases. This CDR3 comprises 12 residues. V lost 7 bases, J lost 4 bases, and 10 bases lay in between. The germline V gene has CDR1 SEHNR and CDR2 FQNEAQ (reference sequence). The CDR3 region has the DNA TGTGCCAGCAAGGGGGTAGGAGAGACCCAGTACTTC. Translating gives CASKGVGETQYF.

This chain joins TRBV7-3 and TRBJ2-1; 9 bases are a match to TRBD2. Trimming cost V 6 bases and J 0 bases; bases outside gene matches: 6. The CDR3 has 16 residues. Germline V gene lookup returns CDR1 SGHTA and CDR2 FQGTGA. The DNA of the CDR3 is TGTGCCAGCAGTGTTAGCGGGAGCCCCTCCTACAATGAGCAGTTCTTC. Amino acid sequence: CASSVSGSPSYNEQFF.

This chain connects TRBV5-1 to TRBJ1-4, with D possibly being TRBD1 (6 bases). The V end lost 4 bases, the J end lost 3 bases, and 10 bases lay between the germline ends. Germline CDR1 SGHRS, CDR2 YFSETQ. This CDR3 spans 14 amino acids. The CDR3 sequence is CASSRGTSNEKLFF. The CDR3 region has the DNA TGCGCCAGCAGCCGAGGGACATCTAATGAAAAACTGTTTTTT.

This clonotype was seen a handful of times. The chain links TRBV6-1 to TRBJ2-2; either TRBD1 or TRBD2 may supply D (5 bases each). CDR1 is MNHNS and CDR2 is SASEGT in the germline V gene. With 7 bases removed from V and 2 bases from J, the gap between germline ends came to 14 bases. CDR3 length equals 15 residues. In DNA, the CDR3 is TGTGCCAGCACCGACCTTGGGGGTAACACCGGGGAGCTGTTTTTT. Translated: CASTDLGGNTGELFF.

This chain connects TRBV5-1 to TRBJ2-6; 9 positions agree with TRBD1. V dropped 6 bases and J dropped 0; count of bases not matched to a gene: 4. Germline V gene lookup returns CDR1 SGHRS and CDR2 YFSETQ. The CDR3 consists of 16 residues. CDR3 sequence reads: CASTRTGDSGANVLTF. The CDR3 DNA follows: TGCGCCAGCACACGGACAGGGGACTCTGGGGCCAACGTCCTGACTTTC.

This clonotype appeared a few times. The rearrangement uses TRBV7-8 and TRBJ1-2; 7 bases fit TRBD1. Germline assignment: CDR1 SGHVS and CDR2 FQNEAQ. The CDR3 contains 14 residues. With V trimmed by 5 bases and J by 6 bases, 9 bases remained unmatched. This chain's CDR3 is CASSPTYRGDGYTF. The CDR3 region has the DNA TGTGCCAGCAGCCCCACCTACAGGGGAGATGGCTACACCTTC.

The chain uses TRBV9 and TRBJ2-4; 14 bases are a match to TRBD2. Trimming took 3 bases from V and 8 from J; bases not matched to a gene: 10. This CDR3 is 17 amino acids long. Germline V gives CDR1 SGDLS, CDR2 YYNGEE. This CDR3 is CASSGLAGGERADIQYF. CDR3 sequence (DNA): TGTGCCAGCAGCGGACTAGCGGGAGGGGAGAGGGCGGACATTCAGTACTTC. The whole variable domain, remainder taken from reference TRBV9 and TRBJ2-4, is DSGVTQTPKHLITATGQRVTLRCSPRSGDLSVYWYQQSLDQGLQFLIQYYNGEERAKGNILERFSAQQFPDLHSELNLSSLELGDSALYFCASSGLAGGERADIQYFGAGTRLSVL.

The chain uses TRBV7-9 and TRBJ2-1; a weak D match, TRBD1 (5 bases). V lost 8 bases and J 8 bases, leaving 16 bases between the germline ends. The CDR3 covers 13 residues. Per germline, CDR1 SEHNR and CDR2 FQNEAQ (reference sequence). Here the CDR3 DNA reads TGTGCCAGCGCCCCGAGCATCAGGGATGAGCAGTTCTTC. It translates to CASAPSIRDEQFF.

The rearrangement links TRBV2 to TRBJ2-3; D remains ambiguous. The V end lost 3 bases, the J end lost 7 bases, and 5 bases lay between the germline ends. The CDR3 length is 11 residues. Germline assignment: CDR1 SNHLY and CDR2 FYNNEI. The CDR3 is CASSEENTQYF. The CDR3 nucleotides are TGTGCCAGCAGTGAGGAAAATACGCAGTATTTT.

There are a few counts of this clonotype. The chain carries TRBV20-1 and TRBJ2-1, with D possibly TRBD2 on 6 matching bases. This CDR3 has 12 amino acids. Trimming shortened V by 6 bases and J by 8 bases, and 14 bases separated the two germline ends. Per germline, CDR1 DFQATT and CDR2 SNEGSKA (reference sequence). The CDR3 region is CSAKTSFDEQFF. The CDR3 DNA is TGCAGTGCAAAGACTAGTTTTGATGAGCAGTTCTTC.

This clonotype was found a few times. This rearrangement joins TRBV20-1 to TRBJ2-4; 7 bases are a match to TRBD1. Germline CDR1 and CDR2: DFQATT and SNEGSKA (reference sequence). The ends lost 5 bases at V and 2 bases at J; junction bases unmatched: 12. The CDR3 is 16 amino acids. The CDR3 protein is CSAPGDVGGTKNIQYF. CDR3 DNA sequence: TGCAGTGCTCCCGGGGACGTAGGGGGCACCAAAAACATTCAGTACTTC.

The rearrangement links TRBV2 to TRBJ2-7; 9 nucleotides agree with TRBD1. V gave up 8 bases and J gave up 0 bases; unmatched junction bases: 11. CDR1 and CDR2 from the germline V gene are SNHLY and FYNNEI. This CDR3 has 16 amino acids. Here the CDR3 DNA reads TGTGCCAGCGAGCGAACAGGGGGCATCAGCTCCTACGAGCAGTACGTC. Encoded protein: CASERTGGISSYEQYV.

The chain couples TRBV2 to TRBJ1-4; the D is unclear. Germline V gene data show CDR1 as SNHLY and CDR2 as FYNNEI. V dropped 1 base and J dropped 0 bases, with 6 bases sitting between them. The CDR3 has 15 amino acids. CDR3 bases: TGTGCCAGCAGTGAAGTGGAAACAACTAATGAAAAACTGTTTTTT. Translation gives CASSEVETTNEKLFF.